This TCR beta chain derives from a study of T cell clonotyping in hematopoietic cell transplantation. The V gene's germline CDR1 is LGHNA and CDR2 YSLEER. The CDR3 covers 16 residues. Germline trimming cut 1 base from V and 1 base from J; bases unmatched to any gene: 7. By share of the sample, this clone is medium-sized. Clones were read by immunoSEQ multiplex PCR, and TCRdb kept only the in-frame ones, dropping some. Counted here are about 9,300 clones, more than 80% occurring once; the ten biggest clones make up around 50%. This TCR was sampled from a male patient aged 55 to 70 who had an allogeneic stem cell transplant from an unrelated donor, so the T cells may come from the graft donor. Some clones in this sample may be carry-over from other donors' samples. Source: PBMCs, taken at the time of graft-versus-host disease after allogeneic stem cell transplant. J is TRBJ2-7 and V is TRBV4-3, with TRBD1 matching 7 bases. In DNA form, the CDR3 reads TGCGCCAGCAGCCAAGGGGACAGTCCTTTTTCCTACGAGCAGTACTTC. Protein product: CASSQGDSPFSYEQYF.